Listed below are T cell receptor beta chains from one sample, sequenced in a study of cytomegalovirus exposure and HLA in healthy donors. Here immunoSEQ multiplex PCR was the method, and the copy in TCRdb shows in-frame clones only, minus some. Found here are some 100,000 clones, 79% of them singletons; the top ten hold around 3%. The material sequenced was PBMCs. The receptors were gathered from a male donor in good health and CMV-seropositive. Both conserved end residues are part of each CDR3. Each record gives: J gene, clone size, D gene, V gene, CDR3 protein, CDR3 DNA. The D gene is left open where the match is weak. Part of the rows lack a size; the others show once, few, many or a class for expanded clones.

j_gene: TRBJ2-2
abundance: .
d_gene: TRBD1
v_gene: TRBV5-4
CDR3aa: CASNRDRSNNGELFF
CDR3nt: TGTGCCAGCAACCGGGACAGATCCAACAACGGGGAGCTGTTTTTT

j_gene: TRBJ1-5
abundance: .
d_gene: .
v_gene: TRBV18
CDR3aa: CASSPSGPGLANQPQHF
CDR3nt: TGTGCCAGCTCACCGTCGGGTCCTGGCCTTGCCAATCAGCCCCAGCATTTT

j_gene: TRBJ2-7
abundance: few
d_gene: TRBD1
v_gene: TRBV6-1
CDR3aa: CASSDRDRGREQYF
CDR3nt: TGTGCCAGCAGTGACCGGGACAGGGGGCGCGAGCAGTACTTC

j_gene: TRBJ2-3
abundance: .
d_gene: TRBD2
v_gene: TRBV13
CDR3aa: CASSPTGTTITDTQYF
CDR3nt: TGTGCCAGCAGCCCGACCGGGACTACCATCACAGATACGCAGTATTTT

j_gene: TRBJ1-1
abundance: .
d_gene: .
v_gene: TRBV11-2
CDR3aa: CASSFAGVTEAFF
CDR3nt: TGTGCCAGCAGCTTCGCAGGGGTCACTGAAGCTTTCTTT

j_gene: TRBJ1-1
abundance: .
d_gene: TRBD1
v_gene: TRBV12-5
CDR3aa: CASAPLDRAEAFF
CDR3nt: TGTGCTAGTGCCCCCTTGGACAGGGCAGAAGCTTTCTTT

j_gene: TRBJ1-5
abundance: .
d_gene: .
v_gene: TRBV6-4
CDR3aa: CAILRDASQPQHF
CDR3nt: TGTGCCATTTTGCGGGACGCAAGCCAGCCCCAGCATTTT

j_gene: TRBJ2-1
abundance: .
d_gene: .
v_gene: TRBV5-8
CDR3aa: CASSSGTLTYNEQFF
CDR3nt: TGTGCCAGCAGCTCCGGGACATTGACCTACAATGAGCAGTTCTTC

j_gene: TRBJ2-5
abundance: .
d_gene: TRBD1
v_gene: TRBV29-1
CDR3aa: CSVHLDRGLRVLETQYF
CDR3nt: TGCAGCGTTCACCTGGACAGGGGGCTCAGAGTGTTGGAGACCCAGTACTTC

j_gene: TRBJ2-2
abundance: .
d_gene: TRBD1
v_gene: TRBV5-4
CDR3aa: CASSLVSRDRGTGELFF
CDR3nt: TGTGCCAGCAGCTTGGTCTCGCGGGACAGGGGGACCGGGGAGCTGTTTTTT

j_gene: TRBJ1-1
abundance: .
d_gene: .
v_gene: TRBV6-4
CDR3aa: CASRRQENTEAFF
CDR3nt: TGTGCCAGCAGAAGACAGGAGAACACTGAAGCTTTCTTT

j_gene: TRBJ1-1
abundance: .
d_gene: TRBD1
v_gene: TRBV6-4
CDR3aa: CASSDQGGTEAFF
CDR3nt: TGTGCCAGCAGTGACCAGGGGGGCACTGAAGCTTTCTTT

j_gene: TRBJ2-7
abundance: .
d_gene: .
v_gene: TRBV5-1
CDR3aa: CASSRVSGGPYEQYF
CDR3nt: TGCGCCAGCAGCCGGGTGTCAGGAGGACCCTACGAGCAGTACTTC

j_gene: TRBJ2-1
abundance: .
d_gene: TRBD1
v_gene: TRBV5-4
CDR3aa: CASSSQGAFDEQFF
CDR3nt: TGTGCCAGCAGCTCCCAGGGGGCGTTCGATGAGCAGTTCTTC

j_gene: TRBJ2-2
abundance: .
d_gene: TRBD1
v_gene: TRBV19
CDR3aa: CASSRQGQSANTGELFF
CDR3nt: TGTGCCAGTAGTCGACAGGGACAGTCAGCGAACACCGGGGAGCTGTTTTTT

j_gene: TRBJ2-7
abundance: once
d_gene: .
v_gene: TRBV19
CDR3aa: CASKQGRSYEQYF
CDR3nt: TGTGCCAGTAAACAGGGAAGATCCTACGAGCAGTACTTC

j_gene: TRBJ1-6
abundance: .
d_gene: .
v_gene: TRBV30
CDR3aa: CAWSANSPLHF
CDR3nt: TGTGCCTGGAGCGCGAATTCACCCCTCCACTTT

j_gene: TRBJ2-6
abundance: .
d_gene: .
v_gene: TRBV5-1
CDR3aa: CASSLGGEGAGANVLTF
CDR3nt: TGCGCCAGCAGCTTGGGGGGAGAGGGTGCTGGGGCCAACGTCCTGACTTTC

j_gene: TRBJ2-7
abundance: .
d_gene: TRBD1
v_gene: TRBV5-1
CDR3aa: CASSFGQGGEQYF
CDR3nt: TGCGCCAGCAGCTTTGGACAGGGAGGAGAGCAGTACTTC

j_gene: TRBJ1-5
abundance: few
d_gene: .
v_gene: TRBV27
CDR3aa: CASSLGRGPQPQHF
CDR3nt: TGTGCCAGCAGTTTAGGGCGGGGGCCTCAGCCCCAGCATTTT

j_gene: TRBJ2-1
abundance: .
d_gene: TRBD2
v_gene: TRBV2
CDR3aa: CASSERLAGAYNEQFF
CDR3nt: TGTGCCAGCAGTGAACGGCTAGCGGGGGCTTACAATGAGCAGTTCTTC

j_gene: TRBJ1-2
abundance: .
d_gene: .
v_gene: TRBV5-4
CDR3aa: CASSPLSQADYGYTF
CDR3nt: TGTGCCAGCAGCCCTTTGAGTCAAGCGGACTATGGCTACACCTTC

j_gene: TRBJ1-2
abundance: .
d_gene: .
v_gene: TRBV7-2
CDR3aa: CASSPRTGGHYGYTF
CDR3nt: TGTGCCAGCAGCCCCCGGACGGGGGGCCACTATGGCTACACCTTC

j_gene: TRBJ1-1
abundance: .
d_gene: .
v_gene: TRBV6-1
CDR3aa: CASQEGSWNTEAFF
CDR3nt: TGTGCCAGCCAGGAAGGGAGCTGGAACACTGAAGCTTTCTTT

j_gene: TRBJ2-5
abundance: .
d_gene: TRBD2
v_gene: TRBV6-5
CDR3aa: CASSGTSGGMETQYF
CDR3nt: TGTGCCAGCAGTGGGACTAGCGGGGGAATGGAGACCCAGTACTTC

j_gene: TRBJ1-4
abundance: .
d_gene: .
v_gene: TRBV5-4
CDR3aa: CASSSKQGSTTNEKLFF
CDR3nt: TGTGCCAGCAGCTCCAAACAGGGCTCCACAACTAATGAAAAACTGTTTTTT